This TCR beta chain emerged from a study of blood T cell repertoires in COVID-19. About the study: Sites across the United States, Italy and Spain contributed samples from acute and convalescent COVID-19. PBMCs, B-cell-depleted T cells, or T cells were the source of the cDNA or gDNA that made up the material.

Per germline, CDR1 MNHEY and CDR2 SVGEGT. The CDR3 has 17 residues. Trimming removed 0 bases at V and 0 bases at J, with 12 bases between. Enrolled through a virtual design, the participants were between 18 and 89 years of age and came from 24 US areas. Participants reported their clinical history, and cohort assignment relied on those reports. Only in-frame clones appear in the TCRdb table, and some are missing; sequencing was by immunoSEQ multiplex PCR. The data show some 170,000 clones, more than 75% seen once. The sequenced sample was PBMCs or T cells enriched from blood (not recorded which). The receptor was isolated from a human donor with acute COVID-19. The donor label of this sample is uncertain. The rearrangement links TRBV6-2 or TRBV6-3 to TRBJ2-1, with a possible D match to TRBD2 (5 bases). For the CDR3, the DNA is TGTGCCAGCAGTTACTCACCTCCCGGGAACTCCTACAATGAGCAGTTCTTC. Translation gives CASSYSPPGNSYNEQFF.